This T cell receptor beta chain was documented in a study of naive and memory T cell subsets. Broader study findings: Especially in CD8 cells, naive repertoires contained a few larger clonotypes, possibly CD45RA-re-expressing memory cells.

This CDR3 contains 15 residues. Trimming removed 5 bases at V and 3 bases at J, with 17 bases between. In germline, CDR1 is MDHEN, CDR2 SYDVKM. Two oligonucleotides, mixed equimolar, formed the beta constant-region primer covering TRBC1 and TRBC2. Nested alpha and beta constant-region primers with the SP2 primer drove four PCR rounds on ligated cDNA. TCRdb itself ran the UMI-ligation and nested PCR reads through MiXCR, one entry per CDR3 protein. This sample has some 82,000 distinct CDR3 sequences; over 9% occur once, and the top ten carry around 0.13%. There are a few counts of this clonotype. Its antigen is not known.

The source of this sequence is a human donor in good health. What was sequenced was naive CD4+ T cells from blood. V and J are TRBV28 and TRBJ2-7, with D possibly matching TRBD1 (5 bases). The CDR3 nucleotides read TGTGCCAGCAGTATGAGGTACGGACAATACTACGAGCAGTACTTC. Translated, it gives CASSMRYGQYYEQYF.